Sequencing of this TCR beta chain was carried out in a study of CD8 T cells in ankylosing spondylitis (dated by TCRdb to 2016 to 2017). Background for the entire study: The study profiled T cell receptor beta repertoires in healthy donors and ankylosing spondylitis patients to find disease-linked TCR variants. Peripheral blood was sampled, and synovial fluid was additionally collected from ankylosing spondylitis patients. The full study cohort was made up of roughly 25 ankylosing spondylitis patients and approximately 100 healthy donors.

Beyond this particular receptor, the publication reports: A TCR beta motif made up of several highly homologous amino acid variants appeared to be characteristic of blood from ankylosing spondylitis patients. The disease-linked clones showed a CD8+ phenotype and occurred at relatively low frequencies in peripheral blood. The disease-linked clones were reported as significantly enriched in matched synovial fluid samples from ankylosing spondylitis patients. Some TCR beta motif variants had previously been reported in synovial fluid and blood of reactive arthritis patients, which suggested common disease-initiation mechanisms.

Relative to germline, V is missing 5 bases and J is missing 4 bases, with 14 bases of the junction outside any gene match. The CDR3 runs 17 residues from the cysteine to the phenylalanine. Of all the DNA, just the CDR3 is kept, 51 bases in frame from base 1. Looking up the germline V gene yields CDR1 SGHTA and CDR2 FQGNSA. For this clonotype: Its antigen has not been determined. Within one base of it there is no much larger clone, and no base qualities were kept.

TCRdb names Illumina HiSeq 2500 as the instrument used. TCR beta libraries were prepared by quantitative 5'-RACE with molecular barcodes. As for how the authors treated the data: A new computational method based on a probabilistic model of VDJ rearrangement was used to identify disease-linked TCR variants. Clones were called with MiXCR by TCRdb after fastp trimmed the public reads at Q25, and only in-frame beta chains were retained. One record per CDR3 amino acid sequence lists the most common genes and DNA. These V and J calls rely on TCRdb rather than the paper's analysis. This sample holds 750,000 to 850,000 distinct CDR3 sequences; approximately 10% were observed only once. The ten largest clones take up roughly 0.51% of the sample.

The sequence is built from TRBV7-2 and TRBJ1-2, with 9 middle bases fitting TRBD1. What was sequenced was blood, either unsorted or a sorted T cell fraction (not recorded which). The TCR was taken from a male donor with ankylosing spondylitis. The bases read TGTGCCAGCAGCCCCACGGGGACAGGGCTATCGGGCTATGGCTACACCTTC. Its protein product is CASSPTGTGLSGYGYTF. The full variable domain, with segments outside the CDR3 supplied by the reference TRBV7-2 and TRBJ1-2 proteins, appears as GAGVSQSPSNKVTEKGKDVELRCDPISGHTALYWYRQSLGQGLEFLIYFQGNSAPDKSGLPSDRFSAERTGGSVSTLTIQRTQQEDSAVYLCASSPTGTGLSGYGYTFGSGTRLTVV.